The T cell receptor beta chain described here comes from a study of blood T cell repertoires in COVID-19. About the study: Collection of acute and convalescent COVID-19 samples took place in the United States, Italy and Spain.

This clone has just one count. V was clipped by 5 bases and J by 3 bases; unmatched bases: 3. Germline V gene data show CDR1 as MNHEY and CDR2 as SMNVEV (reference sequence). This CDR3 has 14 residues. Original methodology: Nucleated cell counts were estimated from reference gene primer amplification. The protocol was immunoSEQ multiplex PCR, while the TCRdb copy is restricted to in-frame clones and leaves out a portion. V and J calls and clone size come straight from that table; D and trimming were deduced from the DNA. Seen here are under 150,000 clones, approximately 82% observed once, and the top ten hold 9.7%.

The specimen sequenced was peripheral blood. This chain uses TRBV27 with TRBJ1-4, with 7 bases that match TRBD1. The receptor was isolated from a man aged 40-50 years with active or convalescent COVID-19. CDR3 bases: TGTGCCAGCAGTAACAGGGGAGCTAATGAAAAACTGTTTTTT. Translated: CASSNRGANEKLFF.